The clone carrying this TCR beta chain showed up just a few times. Its cognate antigen is unknown. The germline V gene encodes CDR1 SNHLY and CDR2 FYNNEI. The CDR3 is 15 amino acids. V shed 0 bases, J shed 7 bases, and the junction held 3 bases outside the gene matches. Each CDR3 protein is one row after TCRdb ran MiXCR on the reads. This table holds more than 250,000 distinct CDR3 sequences, 25% found once. The data were obtained in a study of T cell repertoires in cytomegalovirus infection. The material sequenced was cultured PBMCs, taken from culture after CMV antigen stimulation. This chain uses TRBV2 with TRBJ1-5; 10 nucleotides match TRBD1. The sequence came from a human donor in good health (CMV status not recorded). Some clones in this sample may be carry-over from other donors' samples. Here the CDR3 DNA reads TGTGCCAGCAGTGAAGCGACAGGGGGCGGGCAGCCCCAGCATTTT. Amino acids: CASSEATGGGQPQHF.